This is a list of T cell receptor beta chains from one sample in a study of cytomegalovirus exposure and HLA in healthy donors. Repertoires were generated with immunoSEQ multiplex PCR, while TCRdb's copy carries only in-frame clones and drops some. Of 100,000 to 150,000 clones listed, about 91% are singletons. The sample consisted of PBMCs. These receptors came from a woman aged 18-29 years in good health and CMV-seronegative. Each CDR3 is given with its conserved first and last residue. A D gene is named only where the DNA matches it firmly. Not all rows give a size; the values are once, few, many and, for expanded clones, a class.

V	J	size	length	D	CDR3	DNA
TRBV7-7	TRBJ2-7	-	15	TRBD2	CASSLRGGFLFAWYF	TGTGCCAGCAGCCTCCGCGGGGGGTTTTTGTTCGCGTGGTACTTC
TRBV7-9	TRBJ2-1	-	16	TRBD1	CASSLGGGRGNNEQFF	TGTGCCAGCAGCTTAGGAGGGGGCAGGGGTAACAATGAGCAGTTCTTC
TRBV19	TRBJ2-2	-	14	TRBD1	CASKRTGDAGELFF	TGTGCCAGTAAACGGACAGGGGATGCCGGGGAGCTGTTTTTT
TRBV9	TRBJ2-1	once	15	TRBD1	CASSARPGQGPLQFF	TGTGCCAGCAGCGCGCGACCAGGACAGGGGCCGCTACAGTTCTTC
TRBV5-1	TRBJ2-5	-	16	TRBD2	CASSFIGLAGVETQYF	TGCGCCAGCAGCTTTATAGGACTAGCGGGGGTAGAGACCCAGTACTTC
TRBV5-1	TRBJ2-1	-	18	TRBD2	CASSLAAPPSGGAVEQFF	TGCGCCAGCAGCTTGGCAGCCCCCCCTAGCGGGGGGGCGGTGGAGCAGTTCTTC
TRBV5-6	TRBJ2-6	-	16	-	CASSLYGFGGANVLTF	TGTGCCAGCAGCTTGTACGGGTTTGGTGGGGCCAACGTCCTGACTTTC
TRBV6-6	TRBJ1-2	-	12	-	CASSLGGDGYTF	TGTGCCAGCAGCCTTGGGGGGGATGGCTACACCTTC
TRBV27	TRBJ1-1	-	14	TRBD1	CASKRDRGSTEAFF	TGTGCCAGCAAGCGGGACAGGGGGAGCACTGAAGCTTTCTTT
TRBV19	TRBJ1-3	-	16	-	CASSMTGTSSGNTIYF	TGTGCCAGTAGTATGACAGGAACGAGCTCTGGAAACACCATATATTTT
TRBV4-1	TRBJ1-1	-	13	-	CASSPDGLREAFF	TGCGCCAGCAGCCCAGACGGGTTACGTGAAGCTTTCTTT
TRBV5-5	TRBJ1-1	-	12	-	CASSLMGGEAFF	TGTGCCAGCAGCTTGATGGGGGGTGAAGCTTTCTTT
TRBV4-1	TRBJ1-2	-	16	TRBD1	CASSQTSGTGGNGYTF	TGCGCCAGCAGCCAAACGTCCGGGACAGGAGGTAATGGCTACACCTTC
TRBV10-3	TRBJ2-7	-	15	TRBD1	CAISDRGQGAYEQYF	TGTGCCATCAGTGACCGAGGACAGGGGGCCTACGAGCAGTACTTC
TRBV2	TRBJ2-5	-	19	TRBD2	CASSEMAGGLYGFRETQYF	TGTGCCAGCAGTGAAATGGCGGGGGGGCTTTATGGTTTCCGAGAGACCCAGTACTTC
TRBV18	TRBJ1-5	-	14	TRBD1	CASSLLQGIQPQHF	TGTGCCAGCTCTCTCCTACAGGGGATCCAGCCCCAGCATTTT